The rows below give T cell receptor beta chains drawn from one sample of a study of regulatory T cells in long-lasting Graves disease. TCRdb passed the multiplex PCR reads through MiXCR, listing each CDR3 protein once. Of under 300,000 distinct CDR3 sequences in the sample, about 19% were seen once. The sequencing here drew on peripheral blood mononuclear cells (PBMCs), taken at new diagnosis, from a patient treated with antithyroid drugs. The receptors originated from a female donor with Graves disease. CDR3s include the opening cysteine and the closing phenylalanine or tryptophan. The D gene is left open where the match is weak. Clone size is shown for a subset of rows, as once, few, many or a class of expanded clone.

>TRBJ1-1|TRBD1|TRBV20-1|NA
TGCAGTGCCCCGGGACAGGGGGCGCGAACTGAAGCTTTCTTT
CSAPGQGARTEAFF
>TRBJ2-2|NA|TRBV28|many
TGTGCCAGCAGTTTCCGGGAGCGGAACACCGGGGAGCTGTTTTTT
CASSFRERNTGELFF
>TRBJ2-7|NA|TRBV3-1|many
TGTGCCAGCAGCCAAGAGGGGGATGGACGGCGCGAGCAGTACTTC
CASSQEGDGRREQYF
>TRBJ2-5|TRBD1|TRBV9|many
TGTGCCAGCAGCCCAACAGGACAGGGTGGATTGGAGACCCAGTACTTC
CASSPTGQGGLETQYF
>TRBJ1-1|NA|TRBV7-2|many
TGTGCCAGCAGCTTAGGAGCCGAAAACACTGAAGCTTTCTTT
CASSLGAENTEAFF
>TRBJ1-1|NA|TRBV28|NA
TGTGCCAGCAGAACCGTCGACACTGAAGCTTTCTTT
CASRTVDTEAFF
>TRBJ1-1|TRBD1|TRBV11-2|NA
TGTGCCAGCAGCCCTCGCGGGACAGGGGGAATGTGGAACACTGAAGCTTTCTTT
CASSPRGTGGMWNTEAFF
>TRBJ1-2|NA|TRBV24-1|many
TGTGCCACCAGTGAGTGGGACGGACATGGCTACACCTTC
CATSEWDGHGYTF
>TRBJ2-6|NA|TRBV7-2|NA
TGTGCCAGCAGCTTAAGGTTTTCCTCTGGGGCCAACGTCCTGACTTTC
CASSLRFSSGANVLTF
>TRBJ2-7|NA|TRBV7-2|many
TGTGCCAGCAGCTTTTCGGCGGCCTACGAGCAGTACTTC
CASSFSAAYEQYF
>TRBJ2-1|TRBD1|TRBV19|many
TGTGCCACTAGGGACAGGGTAAATGAGCAGTTCTTC
CATRDRVNEQFF
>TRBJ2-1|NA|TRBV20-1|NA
TGCAGTGCTATCCTGGGGCAGTACAATGAGCAGTTCTTC
CSAILGQYNEQFF
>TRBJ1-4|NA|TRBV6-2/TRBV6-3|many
TGTGCCAGCAGTTACCTGGAAGGCGAAAAACTGTTTTTT
CASSYLEGEKLFF
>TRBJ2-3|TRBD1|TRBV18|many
TGTGCCAGCTCAATTGGACAGGGGGCAAAAGATACGCAGTATTTT
CASSIGQGAKDTQYF
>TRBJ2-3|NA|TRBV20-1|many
TGCAGTGCCAAACGGGACTTCACAGATACGCAGTATTTT
CSAKRDFTDTQYF
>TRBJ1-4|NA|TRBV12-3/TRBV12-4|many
TGTGCCAGCACCATGGGTTATCTTGAAAAACTGTTTTTT
CASTMGYLEKLFF
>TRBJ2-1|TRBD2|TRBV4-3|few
TGCGCCAGCAGCCAAGGGACTAGCGACTACAATGAGCAGTTCTTC
CASSQGTSDYNEQFF
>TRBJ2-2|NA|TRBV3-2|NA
TGTGCCAGCAGCCAAGATCTCGGACTAGCGGGAGTAAAGGGCACCGGGGAGCTGTTTTTT
CASSQDLGLAGVKGTGELFF
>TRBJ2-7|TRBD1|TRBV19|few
TGTGCCAGTAGTATAGGAGCCGGGACAGGAGACTACGAGCAGTACTTC
CASSIGAGTGDYEQYF
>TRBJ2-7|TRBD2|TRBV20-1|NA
TGCAGTGCTAGAGACCCCACTAGCGGGGACTACGAGCAGTACTTC
CSARDPTSGDYEQYF
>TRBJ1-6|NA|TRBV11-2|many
TGTGCCAGCAGCTTAGAGCTGGGGGCCAATTCACCCCTCCACTTT
CASSLELGANSPLHF
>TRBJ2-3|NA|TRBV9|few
TGTGCCAGCAGCGTAAGCCGGTTGACAGATACGCAGTATTTT
CASSVSRLTDTQYF
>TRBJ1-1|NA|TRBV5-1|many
TGCGCCAGCAGCTTCTTGGGAGCTGAAGCTTTCTTT
CASSFLGAEAFF
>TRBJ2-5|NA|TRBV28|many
TGTGCCAGCAGCCAAGGACAAGAGACCCAGTACTTC
CASSQGQETQYF
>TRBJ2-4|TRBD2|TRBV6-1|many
TGTGCCAGCAGTACGGGGGGGAGGAACATTCAGTACTTC
CASSTGGRNIQYF
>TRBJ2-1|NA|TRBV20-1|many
TGCAGTGCTAGAGCTCCAAACAGGAATGAGCAGTTCTTC
CSARAPNRNEQFF
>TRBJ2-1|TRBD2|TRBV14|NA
TGTGCCAGCAGCTATTTAGCGGGGGGGAACCAGGGGCAGTTCTTC
CASSYLAGGNQGQFF
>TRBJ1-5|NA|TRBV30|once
TGTGCCTGGAGTGTACTACAGGGCACAAATCAGCCCCAGCATTTT
CAWSVLQGTNQPQHF
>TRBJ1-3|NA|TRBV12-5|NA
TGTGCTAGTGGTTTGTCACAGCCGATCTCTGGAAACACCATATATTTT
CASGLSQPISGNTIYF
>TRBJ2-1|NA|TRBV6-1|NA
TGTGCCAGCAGTGAAATACTAGCTCGGGAGCAGTTCTTC
CASSEILAREQFF
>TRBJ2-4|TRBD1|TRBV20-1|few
TGCAGTGCTAGAGATTCGGGGCGGACAGGGGTTCAAAACATTCAGTACTTC
CSARDSGRTGVQNIQYF
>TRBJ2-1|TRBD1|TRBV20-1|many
TGCAGTGCTAGAACGACAGGGTCAGGCAATGAGCAGTTCTTC
CSARTTGSGNEQFF
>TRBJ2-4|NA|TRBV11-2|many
TGTGCCAGCAGTACCCATGAGGGTAAAAACATTCAGTACTTC
CASSTHEGKNIQYF
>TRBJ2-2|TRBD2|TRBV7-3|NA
TGTGCCAGCAGCTTATTTCAGCGGGACGACACCGGGGAGCTGTTTTTT
CASSLFQRDDTGELFF
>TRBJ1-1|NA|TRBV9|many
TGTGCCAGCAGCGCCAGTCCTATTGGGCTCACTGAAGCTTTCTTT
CASSASPIGLTEAFF
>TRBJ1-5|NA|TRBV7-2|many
TGTGCCAGCAGCTTAGCAGGGTTGAGCAATCAGCCCCAGCATTTT
CASSLAGLSNQPQHF